One and the same sample provided the 26 T cell receptor beta chains below, sequenced in a study of T cell repertoires in cytomegalovirus infection. In TCRdb, the reads were re-called with MiXCR into one record per CDR3 protein. This repertoire shows approximately 990,000 distinct CDR3 sequences, less than 35% found once; its top ten account for around an eighth. Their target antigens are unknown. The sample here was cultured CD8+ T cells from PBMCs, taken from culture after CMV antigen stimulation. Receptor source: a human donor in good health (CMV status not recorded). Some clones in this sample may be carry-over from other donors' samples.

This clonotype was detected a few times. This chain uses TRBV19 with TRBJ2-1; possibly TRBD1 for D (5 bases). The germline V and J ends were trimmed by 3 bases and 6 bases, with 9 bases remaining between them. This CDR3 is 13 amino acids long. CDR1 is LNHDA and CDR2 is SQIVND in the germline V gene (reference sequence). The CDR3 nucleotides read TGTGCCAGTAGTATGGGGCTGGGCAATGAGCAGTTCTTC. It encodes CASSMGLGNEQFF. The complete variable domain, with remaining parts taken from reference TRBV19 and TRBJ2-1, reads DGGITQSPKYLFRKEGQNVTLSCEQNLNHDAMYWYRQDPGQGLRLIYYSQIVNDFQKGDIAEGYSVSREKKESFPLTVTSAQKNPTAFYLCASSMGLGNEQFFGPGTRLTVL.

This clonotype was seen repeatedly, ten times or more. The chain joins TRBV7-2 to TRBJ1-5; no clear D gene. The CDR3 has 15 residues. Germline V gene sequence: CDR1 SGHTA, CDR2 FQGNSA. The V and J ends lost 1 base and 5 bases respectively, with 12 bases between them. In DNA form, the CDR3 reads TGTGCCAGCAGCTTAGATATTGACACCGATCAGCCCCAGCATTTT. Protein sequence: CASSLDIDTDQPQHF. The variable domain in full, with the rest retrieved from reference TRBV7-2 and TRBJ1-5, is GAGVSQSPSNKVTEKGKDVELRCDPISGHTALYWYRQSLGQGLEFLIYFQGNSAPDKSGLPSDRFSAERTGGSVSTLTIQRTQQEDSAVYLCASSLDIDTDQPQHFGDGTRLSIL.

In this sample, this clonotype turned up a few times. The chain has TRBV27 and TRBJ2-5; perhaps TRBD2 as D (6 bases). Germline V CDR1 and CDR2: MNHEY, SMNVEV (reference sequence). The CDR3 spans 14 residues. The V and J ends lost 5 bases and 5 bases respectively, with 15 bases between them. CDR3 DNA: TGTGCCAGCAGTCCCACCGGAGCGGGCGAGACCCAGTACTTC. It translates to CASSPTGAGETQYF.

This clonotype occurred a few times. The V gene is TRBV4-2, the J gene TRBJ2-7, with D perhaps assigned TRBD1 or TRBD2 (6 bases each). V lost 4 bases and J 3 bases, leaving 19 bases between the germline ends. The CDR3 is 16 amino acids. Per the germline V gene, CDR1 is LGHNA and CDR2 is YNFKEQ. CDR3 region: CASSPLTRGTIYEQYF. CDR3 DNA: TGTGCCAGCAGCCCCCTGACTAGGGGGACGATCTACGAGCAGTACTTC.

Only a few counts were recorded for this clonotype. DNA of the CDR3: TGTGCCAGCAGCCCGGCGGGGGGCGATGGCTACACCTTC. It is translated as CASSPAGGDGYTF. The genes are TRBV7-2 and TRBJ1-2; tentatively, D is TRBD1 (6 bases). The CDR3 is made up of 13 amino acids. With 5 bases removed from V and 6 bases from J, the gap between germline ends came to 13 bases. Germline CDR1 reads SGHTA; CDR2 reads FQGNSA.

V and J are TRBV11-3 and TRBJ2-3; tentative D call: TRBD1 (6 bases). This CDR3 has 15 amino acids. The germline V gene encodes CDR1 SGHNT and CDR2 YENEEA. Trimming took off 2 bases at V and 5 bases at J, with 14 bases between the two ends. The CDR3 here is CASSLTGRVGDTQYF. The CDR3 nucleotides are TGTGCCAGCAGCTTAACAGGGCGGGTAGGAGATACGCAGTATTTT.

The chain joins TRBV12-3 or TRBV12-4 to TRBJ2-5, with 8 bases aligning to TRBD1. V lost 5 bases and J lost 5; bases outside the gene matches: 10. CDR3 length: 15 amino acids. The CDR3 region has the DNA TGTGCCAGCAGTCACTCAGGGGGCGCGAGGGAGACCCAGTACTTC. Its protein is CASSHSGGARETQYF.

The chain combines TRBV5-4 with TRBJ2-3, with 14 bases fitting TRBD2. V gave up 4 bases and J gave up 3 bases; unmatched junction bases: 13. The germline V gene encodes CDR1 SGHNT and CDR2 YYREEE (reference sequence). The CDR3 consists of 19 residues. The CDR3 nucleotides are TGTGCCAGCAGCGGGAAGACTAGCGGGGGGGCCTTATTAACAGATACGCAGTATTTT. Residues: CASSGKTSGGALLTDTQYF.

The rearrangement links TRBV6-2 or TRBV6-3 to TRBJ2-5; the match to TRBD2 covers 8 bases. V shed 5 bases and J 9 bases; nucleotides not matched to a gene: 14. The CDR3 is 15 residues long. Germline lookup yields CDR1 MNHEY and CDR2 SVGEGT. The CDR3 protein is CASSILAAGSAAQYF. In DNA form, the CDR3 reads TGTGCCAGCAGTATACTAGCGGCCGGTTCAGCGGCCCAGTACTTC.

J is TRBJ1-1 and V is TRBV10-3; no reliable D call. Germline CDR1 and CDR2: ENHRY and SYGVKD. Deletions cut 3 bases from V and 6 bases from J, with 11 bases between. There are 13 residues in the CDR3. The CDR3 nucleotides read TGTGCCATCAGTGAAGGGCCGGCCGCTGAAGCTTTCTTT. As protein: CAISEGPAAEAFF.

The chain is built from TRBV6-6 and TRBJ2-7; perhaps TRBD1 as D (6 bases). CDR1 and CDR2 (germline): MNHNY, SVGAGI (reference sequence). Trimming cost V 5 bases and J 1 base, with 15 bases left between them. The CDR3 extends over 15 amino acids. The CDR3 is CASSQGWGQSYEQYV. In nucleotides, the CDR3 is TGTGCCAGCAGTCAAGGGTGGGGGCAATCCTACGAGCAGTACGTC.

This chain joins TRBV29-1 and TRBJ1-3; D is uncertain. The CDR3 extends over 15 amino acids. V was clipped by 0 bases and J by 5 bases, with 14 bases between them. CDR1 is SQVTM, CDR2 ANQGSEA, per germline. The CDR3 loop reads CSVEEAGGPRNTIYF. The CDR3 DNA sequence: TGCAGCGTTGAAGAAGCGGGTGGACCTAGAAACACCATATATTTT.

This clonotype was seen many times. The chain is built from TRBV7-2 and TRBJ2-1; 8 nucleotides align to TRBD2. CDR1 is SGHTA and CDR2 is FQGNSA in the germline V gene. This CDR3 has 15 residues. V shed 8 bases and J 3 bases; nucleotides not matched to a gene: 9. In DNA, the CDR3 is TGTGCCAGCCCTCCAGCGGGGGAAAACTACAATGAGCAGTTCTTC. Amino acid sequence: CASPPAGENYNEQFF.

The chain links TRBV4-3 to TRBJ2-1, with 8 bases identical to TRBD1. V dropped 2 bases and J dropped 8; count of bases not matched to a gene: 11. The V gene's germline CDR1 is LGHNA and CDR2 YSLEER. This CDR3 spans 16 amino acids. The CDR3 spells CASSQRHGQGGDEQFF. CDR3 DNA sequence: TGCGCCAGCAGCCAAAGGCACGGACAGGGTGGCGATGAGCAGTTCTTC.

This clonotype was observed a handful of times. This chain uses TRBV29-1 with TRBJ2-2; D gene ambiguous. Trimming cost V 4 bases and J 1 base, with 10 bases left between them. This CDR3 has 14 residues. CDR1 SQVTM and CDR2 ANQGSEA come from the germline V gene. The CDR3: CSVGGPGNTGELFF. The CDR3, as DNA: TGCAGCGTTGGGGGTCCGGGGAACACCGGGGAGCTGTTTTTT.

This clonotype showed up just a few times. This sequence joins TRBV12-3 or TRBV12-4 and TRBJ2-7; unclear D gene. V lost 3 bases and J lost 0, with 6 bases in between. The CDR3 has 13 amino acids. This CDR3 reads CASSLPTSYEQYF. CDR3 bases: TGTGCCAGCAGTTTGCCCACCTCCTACGAGCAGTACTTC.

V and J are TRBV12-3 or TRBV12-4 and TRBJ1-1; D may be TRBD1 (6 bases). The CDR3 spans 15 residues. The V gene lost 1 base and the J gene lost 1 base, with 10 bases spanning the gap. The CDR3 region has the DNA TGTGCCAGCAGTTTAGTGGTGACAGGGAACACTGAAGCTTTCTTT. Translation gives CASSLVVTGNTEAFF.

The chain employs TRBV6-1 and TRBJ2-1, with 9 nucleotides matching TRBD2. The V gene's germline CDR1 is MNHNS and CDR2 SASEGT. This CDR3 region has 14 residues. With 5 bases clipped from V and 8 bases from J, the junction kept 7 bases outside the gene matches. The CDR3 region is CASSSKRGVYEQFF. In DNA form, the CDR3 reads TGTGCCAGCAGTAGCAAGCGGGGGGTCTATGAGCAGTTCTTC.

This clonotype showed up just a few times. The chain has TRBV4-1 and TRBJ2-3; no definite D call. The V and J ends lost 0 bases and 1 base respectively, with 14 bases between them. Per the germline V gene, CDR1 is MGHRA and CDR2 is YSYEKL. The CDR3 is made up of 17 amino acids. The CDR3 DNA reads TGCGCCAGCAGCCAAGATCGGTATGTTTCGGGCACAGATACGCAGTATTTT. Its protein is CASSQDRYVSGTDTQYF.

The chain carries TRBV12-3 or TRBV12-4 and TRBJ1-6; no definite D call. Trimming cost V 2 bases and J 4 bases, with 6 bases left between them. This CDR3 has 14 amino acids. DNA of the CDR3: TGTGCCAGCAGTTTATCCGTGTATAATTCACCCCTCCACTTT. Its translation: CASSLSVYNSPLHF.

This clonotype was detected only a few times. The chain uses TRBV5-4 and TRBJ2-2; 16 bases are shared with TRBD2. The germline CDR1 and CDR2 sequences are SGHNT and YYREEE (reference sequence). V gave up 1 base and J gave up 4 bases; unmatched junction bases: 7. The CDR3 is made up of 19 amino acids. CDR3 region: CASSLSGLAGGFPTGELFF. In nucleotides, the CDR3 is TGTGCCAGCAGCTTGTCGGGACTAGCGGGGGGGTTTCCCACCGGGGAGCTGTTTTTT.

The rearrangement links TRBV18 to TRBJ1-4; no definite D call. There are 16 residues in the CDR3. Germline CDR1 reads KGHSH; CDR2 reads LQKENI. Deletions cut 1 base from V and 0 bases from J, with 9 bases between. CDR3 amino acids: CASSPLRPATNEKLFF. CDR3 bases: TGTGCCAGCTCACCACTCAGACCGGCAACTAATGAAAAACTGTTTTTT.

This clonotype was observed a few times. The chain has TRBV11-1 and TRBJ2-7; 9 bases agree with TRBD1. The germline V gene has CDR1 SGHAT and CDR2 FQDESV (reference sequence). V shed 5 bases and J 3 bases; nucleotides not matched to a gene: 8. The CDR3 is made up of 15 amino acids. The CDR3 nucleotides are TGTGCCAGCAGCCTGCGGACAGGGGAAATCTACGAGCAGTACTTC. Protein: CASSLRTGEIYEQYF.

This clonotype has more than one count but fewer than ten. The rearrangement uses TRBV6-5 and TRBJ2-2, with TRBD1 matching 10 bases. CDR3 length equals 19 residues. J lost 2 bases, V lost 1 base, and 10 bases had no gene match. Germline V CDR1 and CDR2: MNHEY, SVGAGI. CDR3 coding DNA: TGTGCCAGCAGTTACTTGGGGGACAGGGGATGGATAAACACCGGGGAGCTGTTTTTT. Amino acid sequence: CASSYLGDRGWINTGELFF.

This clonotype was seen a handful of times. The chain employs TRBV12-3 or TRBV12-4 and TRBJ2-1; 11 bases are a match to TRBD2. J was trimmed by 9 bases and V by 3 bases; bases with no gene match: 4. This CDR3 has 14 residues. CDR3: CASSLRLAGFEQFF. In nucleotides, the CDR3 is TGTGCCAGCAGTTTGAGACTAGCGGGGTTTGAGCAGTTCTTC.

This clonotype was seen only a few times. The chain couples TRBV10-3 to TRBJ1-4; 7 nucleotides match TRBD1. The CDR3 consists of 15 residues. Germline-derived CDR1 and CDR2 are ENHRY and SYGVKD. V gave up 6 bases and J gave up 0 bases; unmatched junction bases: 4. The CDR3 bases are TGTGCCATCAGGGACGGGACAGCAACTAATGAAAAACTGTTTTTT. Amino acids: CAIRDGTATNEKLFF.